This passage covers 2 T cell receptor beta chains from one sample sequenced in a study of T cell responses to AZD1222 COVID-19 vaccine (dated by TCRdb to 2020 to 2023). The library was prepared using the immunoSEQ multiplex PCR assay. TCRdb took over this immuneACCESS table, retaining in-frame rearrangements with V and J assigned. Such tables are incomplete; in checked studies, under half of the missing clones stem from an unresolved V gene, and the remainder is unexplained. This sample comprises 150,000 to 200,000 clones, about 90% of them detected only once. Jointly, the top ten make up 1% to 1.5% of the sample. The time point label of this sample denotes: about 28 days (+/-7) after the second vaccine dose. Sequences were derived from peripheral blood, sampled 28 days after the second AZD1222 dose. The receptors were sampled from an adult who received the AZD1222 COVID-19 vaccine.

Points on this clone: One junction end does not reproduce the germline sequence, and a read error may be involved. CDR3 nucleotide sequence: TGTGCCAGCAGCCTAGGCGGGTTC. Translating it yields CASSLGGF. The J gene is TRBJ1-2, the V gene TRBV7-9; D gene unclear. The CDR3 runs 8 residues. The germline gives CDR1 SEHNR, CDR2 FQNEAQ (reference sequence).

The rearrangement links TRBV4-1 to TRBJ1-4; D is perhaps TRBD1 (5 bases). V was clipped by 1 base and J by 6 bases, with 6 bases between them. The germline V gene encodes CDR1 MGHRA and CDR2 YSYEKL. The CDR3 runs to 13 residues. The CDR3 protein is CASSQGTHEKLFF. Written as DNA, the CDR3 is TGCGCCAGCAGCCAAGGGACACATGAAAAACTGTTTTTT.